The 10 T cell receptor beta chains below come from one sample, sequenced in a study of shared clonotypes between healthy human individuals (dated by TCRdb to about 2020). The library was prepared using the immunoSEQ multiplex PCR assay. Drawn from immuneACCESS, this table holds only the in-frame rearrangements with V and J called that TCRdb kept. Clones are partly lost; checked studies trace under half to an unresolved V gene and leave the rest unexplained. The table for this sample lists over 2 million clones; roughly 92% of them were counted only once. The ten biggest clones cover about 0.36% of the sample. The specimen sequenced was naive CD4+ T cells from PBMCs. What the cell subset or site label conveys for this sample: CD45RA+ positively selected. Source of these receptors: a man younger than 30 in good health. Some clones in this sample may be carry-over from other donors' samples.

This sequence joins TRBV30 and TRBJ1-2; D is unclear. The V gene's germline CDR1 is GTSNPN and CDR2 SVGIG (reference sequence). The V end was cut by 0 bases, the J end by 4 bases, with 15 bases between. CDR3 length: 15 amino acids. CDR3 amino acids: CAWSVRVVASYGYTF. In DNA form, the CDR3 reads TGTGCCTGGAGTGTACGGGTTGTAGCGTCCTATGGCTACACCTTC. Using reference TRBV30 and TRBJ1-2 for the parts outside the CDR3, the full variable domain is SQTIHQWPATLVQPVGSPLSLECTVEGTSNPNLYWYRQAAGRGLQLLFYSVGIGQISSEVPQNLSASRPQDRQFILSSKKLLLSDSGFYLCAWSVRVVASYGYTFGSGTRLTVV.

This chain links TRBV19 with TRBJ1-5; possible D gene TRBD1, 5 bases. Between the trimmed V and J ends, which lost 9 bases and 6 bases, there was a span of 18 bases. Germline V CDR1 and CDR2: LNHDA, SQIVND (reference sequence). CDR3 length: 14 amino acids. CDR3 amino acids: CASQSGQGIQPQHF. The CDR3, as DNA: TGTGCCAGCCAGTCGGGTCAGGGAATTCAGCCCCAGCATTTT.

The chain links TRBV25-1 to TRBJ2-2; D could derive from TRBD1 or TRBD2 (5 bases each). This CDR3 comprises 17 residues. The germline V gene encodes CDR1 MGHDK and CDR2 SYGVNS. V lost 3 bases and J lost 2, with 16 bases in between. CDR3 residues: CASSDGGRGYNTGELFF. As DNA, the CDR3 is TGTGCCAGCAGTGATGGGGGTAGGGGCTACAACACCGGGGAGCTGTTTTTT.

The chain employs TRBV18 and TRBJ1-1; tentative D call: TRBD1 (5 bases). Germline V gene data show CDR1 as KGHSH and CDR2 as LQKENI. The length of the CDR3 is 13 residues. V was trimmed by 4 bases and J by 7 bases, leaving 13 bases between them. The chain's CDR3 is CASSQGREVEAFF. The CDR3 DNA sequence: TGTGCCAGCTCACAAGGCAGGGAAGTTGAAGCTTTCTTT.

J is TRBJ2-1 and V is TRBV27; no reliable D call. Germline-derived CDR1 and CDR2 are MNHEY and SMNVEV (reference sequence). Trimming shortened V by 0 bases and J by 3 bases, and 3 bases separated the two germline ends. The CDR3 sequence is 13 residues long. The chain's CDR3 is CASSLSLYNEQFF. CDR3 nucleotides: TGTGCCAGCAGTTTATCCCTCTACAATGAGCAGTTCTTC.

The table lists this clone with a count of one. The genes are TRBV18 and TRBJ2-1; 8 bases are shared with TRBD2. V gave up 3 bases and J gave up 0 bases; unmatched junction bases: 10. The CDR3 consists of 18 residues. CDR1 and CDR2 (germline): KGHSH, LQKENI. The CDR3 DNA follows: TGTGCCAGCTCACCTTTGAACCAGCGGGGGAGCTCCTACAATGAGCAGTTCTTC. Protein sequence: CASSPLNQRGSSYNEQFF.

CDR3 DNA: TGTGCCAGTAGTAGGACATTCAGCGGGAGGGCCTATGAGCAGTTCTTC. Residues: CASSRTFSGRAYEQFF. V gene TRBV19 combines with J gene TRBJ2-1; 10 positions match TRBD2. The junction had 11 bases not matched to a gene; V was cut back by 4 bases and J by 8 bases. CDR3 length: 16 amino acids. From germline, CDR1 is LNHDA and CDR2 SQIVND (reference sequence).

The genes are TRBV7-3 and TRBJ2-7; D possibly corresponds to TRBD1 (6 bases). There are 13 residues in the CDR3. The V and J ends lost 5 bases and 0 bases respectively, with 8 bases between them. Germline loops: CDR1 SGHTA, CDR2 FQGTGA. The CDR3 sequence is CASSPGVSYEQYF. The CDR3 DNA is TGTGCCAGCAGCCCAGGGGTCTCCTACGAGCAGTACTTC.

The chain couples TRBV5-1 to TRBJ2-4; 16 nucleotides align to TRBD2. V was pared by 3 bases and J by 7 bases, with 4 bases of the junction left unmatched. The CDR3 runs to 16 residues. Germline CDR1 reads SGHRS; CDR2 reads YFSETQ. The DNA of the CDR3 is TGCGCCAGCAGCTACGGGACTAGCGGGAGGGGGAACATTCAGTACTTC. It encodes CASSYGTSGRGNIQYF.

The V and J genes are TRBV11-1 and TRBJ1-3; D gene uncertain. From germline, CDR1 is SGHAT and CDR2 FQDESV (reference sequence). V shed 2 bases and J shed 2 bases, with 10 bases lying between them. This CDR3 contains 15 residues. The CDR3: CASSLFTKTGNTIYF. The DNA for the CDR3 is TGTGCCAGCAGCTTATTTACAAAAACTGGAAACACCATATATTTT. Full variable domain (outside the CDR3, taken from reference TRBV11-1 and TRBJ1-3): EAEVAQSPRYKITEKSQAVAFWCDPISGHATLYWYRQILGQGPELLVQFQDESVVDDSQLPKDRFSAERLKGVDSTLKIQPAELGDSAMYLCASSLFTKTGNTIYFGEGSWLTVV.